The rows below give T cell receptor beta chains drawn from one sample of a study of T cell responses to AZD1222 COVID-19 vaccine. Some clones are missing from TCRdb's copy, which holds only in-frame ones; the method was immunoSEQ multiplex PCR. The table lists more than 150,000 clones, 85% to 95% of them singletons, with 10% in the top ten. The specimen was peripheral blood, collected on day 0 of AZD1222 vaccination. These receptors were taken from an adult in good health. CDR3s include the opening cysteine and the closing phenylalanine or tryptophan. A D gene is named only where the DNA matches it firmly. Expanded clones get a size class; other rows say once, few or many, or leave the size out.

clone_size,cdr3_length,v_call,d_call,j_call,cdr3_aa,cdr3_nt
few,16,TRBV4-3,TRBD1,TRBJ1-4,CASSQRGGQGGEKLFF,TGCGCCAGCAGCCAGCGAGGGGGACAGGGTGGGGAAAAACTGTTTTTT
-,13,TRBV25-1,-,TRBJ1-1,CASSSRGYTEAFF,TGTGCCAGCAGTAGCAGGGGATACACTGAAGCTTTCTTT
-,17,TRBV4-2,-,TRBJ1-1,CASSQDKWGSWNTEAFF,TGTGCCAGCAGCCAAGATAAATGGGGCAGCTGGAACACTGAAGCTTTCTTT
-,16,TRBV5-1,-,TRBJ2-3,CASSWGDRKIPDTQYF,TGCGCCAGCAGCTGGGGGGACAGAAAAATCCCAGATACGCAGTATTTT
-,11,TRBV7-9,-,TRBJ1-2,CASSSLGGYTF,TGTGCCAGCAGCTCCTTAGGGGGCTACACCTTC
-,14,TRBV6-1,-,TRBJ2-5,CASSEGEYQETQYF,TGTGCCAGCAGTGAAGGCGAGTACCAAGAGACCCAGTACTTC
-,11,TRBV15,-,TRBJ2-7,CATSRDREQYF,TGTGCCACCAGCAGAGATCGCGAGCAGTACTTC
-,12,TRBV19,-,TRBJ1-1,CASKHQNTEAFF,TGTGCCAGTAAACACCAGAACACTGAAGCTTTCTTT
-,15,TRBV5-1,TRBD2,TRBJ2-7,CASSSTSGSVYEQYF,TGCGCCAGCAGCTCAACTAGCGGGAGTGTCTACGAGCAGTACTTC
-,14,TRBV9,-,TRBJ1-2,CASSVGEQDHGYTF,TGTGCCAGCAGCGTAGGGGAACAGGATCATGGCTACACCTTC
-,12,TRBV12-3/TRBV12-4,-,TRBJ2-5,CASTPTRETQYF,TGTGCCAGCACTCCGACTCGAGAGACCCAGTACTTC
-,12,TRBV10-3,-,TRBJ1-5,CAITDGGQPQHF,TGTGCCATAACAGACGGGGGACAGCCCCAGCATTTT
-,16,TRBV5-8,-,TRBJ1-1,CASSSLVRGVDTEAFF,TGTGCCAGCAGCTCCTTGGTCCGCGGGGTAGACACTGAAGCTTTCTTT
once,16,TRBV27,TRBD1,TRBJ2-1,CASSGQGPSSYNEQFF,TGTGCCAGCAGTGGACAGGGTCCGAGCTCCTACAATGAGCAGTTCTTC
-,13,TRBV5-5,-,TRBJ1-1,CASSWGPNTEAFF,TGTGCCAGCAGCTGGGGCCCAAACACTGAAGCTTTCTTT
-,15,TRBV9,-,TRBJ2-7,CASSAYLSGRYEQYF,TGTGCCAGCAGCGCTTACCTCTCAGGGCGATACGAGCAGTACTTC
-,15,TRBV7-8,TRBD1,TRBJ1-6,CASSSSGTGNSPLHF,TGTGCCAGCAGCTCGTCCGGGACAGGGAATTCACCCCTCCACTTT
-,15,TRBV2,TRBD1,TRBJ1-5,CASGDRAISNQPQHF,TGTGCCAGCGGAGACAGGGCGATTAGCAATCAGCCCCAGCATTTT
-,15,TRBV5-1,TRBD1,TRBJ2-2,CASSSSGGGTGELFF,TGCGCCAGCAGCTCATCAGGGGGCGGGACCGGGGAGCTGTTTTTT
-,16,TRBV25-1,TRBD1,TRBJ1-1,CASSAGTGSFDTEAFF,TGTGCCAGCAGCGCCGGGACAGGGTCATTTGACACTGAAGCTTTCTTT
-,18,TRBV18,-,TRBJ2-2,CASSPPTSAGPNTGELFF,TGTGCCAGCTCACCACCCACTTCAGCAGGGCCGAACACCGGGGAGCTGTTTTTT
-,14,TRBV29-1,TRBD1,TRBJ1-4,CSVFVGGHDEKLFF,TGCAGCGTTTTCGTAGGGGGCCATGATGAAAAACTGTTTTTT
-,14,TRBV4-1,-,TRBJ1-1,CASSQDPGMDEAFF,TGCGCCAGCAGCCAAGATCCAGGGATGGATGAAGCTTTCTTT
-,18,TRBV19,TRBD1,TRBJ1-1,CASSTFTPWAGGISEAFF,TGTGCCAGTAGTACATTTACCCCTTGGGCAGGGGGTATATCTGAAGCTTTCTTT
-,13,TRBV6-6,-,TRBJ1-2,CASRPDGSGGYTF,TGTGCCAGCCGCCCGGACGGCTCAGGTGGCTACACCTTC
-,17,TRBV7-8,TRBD2,TRBJ2-1,CASSLGGGTSGSNEQFF,TGTGCCAGCAGCTTGGGAGGGGGGACTAGCGGGAGTAATGAGCAGTTCTTC
-,14,TRBV28,-,TRBJ1-1,CASSTIRGRVEAFF,TGTGCCAGCAGCACTATTAGGGGGAGGGTTGAAGCTTTCTTT
-,13,TRBV11-2,-,TRBJ2-7,CASGQQRSYEQYF,TGTGCCAGCGGACAACAGCGATCCTACGAGCAGTACTTC
-,14,TRBV3-1/TRBV3-2,-,TRBJ1-5,CASSKDHGPQPQHF,TGTGCCAGCAGCAAGGACCACGGGCCACAGCCCCAGCATTTT
-,15,TRBV6-1,TRBD2,TRBJ2-1,CASSETSGSVSEQFF,TGTGCCAGCAGTGAAACTAGCGGGAGTGTCAGTGAGCAGTTCTTC
-,19,TRBV30,TRBD1,TRBJ2-2,CAWSASPGQGFGLSGELFF,TGTGCCTGGAGCGCTTCCCCGGGACAGGGATTTGGTTTGTCCGGGGAGCTGTTTTTT
-,15,TRBV2,-,TRBJ1-2,CASTEGQLTNYGYTF,TGTGCCAGCACAGAAGGACAGCTAACTAACTATGGCTACACCTTC
-,14,TRBV25-1,TRBD2,TRBJ2-3,CASRSGVHTDTQYF,TGTGCCAGCAGGAGCGGGGTCCACACAGATACGCAGTATTTT
-,15,TRBV19,-,TRBJ1-1,CASSTGTAMNTEAFF,TGTGCCAGTAGTACAGGGACGGCCATGAACACTGAAGCTTTCTTT
once,17,TRBV23-1,TRBD1,TRBJ2-2,CASSQAQDRAGTGELFF,TGCGCCAGCAGTCAAGCTCAGGACAGGGCGGGCACCGGGGAGCTGTTTTTT
-,13,TRBV11-3,TRBD2,TRBJ2-1,CASSSPGRNEQFF,TGTGCCAGCAGCTCCCCCGGGAGGAATGAGCAGTTCTTC
-,13,TRBV3-1/TRBV3-2,-,TRBJ1-1,CASSDVVNTEAFF,TGTGCCAGCAGCGATGTGGTGAACACTGAAGCTTTCTTT
-,11,TRBV29-1,-,TRBJ1-1,CSVARNTEAFF,TGCAGCGTCGCAAGGAACACTGAAGCTTTCTTT